The 29 T cell receptor beta chains below were found in one sample sequenced in a study of beta chain features in type 1 diabetes. For these TCRs, the target antigens are not known. Study observations and caveats: Moderately but significantly shorter TCRB CDR3s were found in Type 1 diabetes patients in all four CD4+ subsets.

Expressed TCRB transcripts got sequenced, as all isolated RNA was reverse transcribed. Produced via immunoSEQ multiplex PCR; TCRdb's table is partial and in-frame only. There are 100,000 to 150,000 clones in the sample; around 17% occur only once, and about 2.1% lies in the top ten. Sequenced: central memory CD4+ T cells from blood. These receptors originate from a man aged 25 to 40 with type 1 diabetes.

CDR3 coding DNA: TGTGCCAGCAGTGCCCGACTAGCGGGGGGGTACAATGAGCAGTTCTTC. It codes for CASSARLAGGYNEQFF. The gene calls are TRBV27 and TRBJ2-1, with 14 bases lining up with TRBD2. The CDR3 consists of 16 residues. V lost 5 bases, J lost 4 bases, and 4 bases stayed unmatched. Germline V gene lookup returns CDR1 MNHEY and CDR2 SMNVEV (reference sequence).

This clone was seen a handful of times. The CDR3 nucleotides read TGTGCCAGCAGTGCGGGACACCAACAAGAGACCCAGTACTTC. The encoded protein is CASSAGHQQETQYF. The genes are TRBV27 and TRBJ2-5; D tentatively reads TRBD1 or TRBD2 (6 bases each). This CDR3 has 14 residues. Germline V gives CDR1 MNHEY, CDR2 SMNVEV (reference sequence). The V end lost 5 bases, the J end lost 2 bases, and 12 bases lay between the germline ends.

This chain links TRBV9 with TRBJ2-1; D is undetermined. V shed 0 bases and J shed 10 bases, with 8 bases lying between them. The length of the CDR3 is 12 residues. CDR1 is SGDLS, CDR2 YYNGEE, per germline. The CDR3 nucleotides read TGTGCCAGCAGCGTAGATCACACCGAGCAGTTCTTC. This gives the protein CASSVDHTEQFF.

This clone was picked up many times. V usage is TRBV4-3 and J usage is TRBJ2-7; D possibly matches TRBD1 or TRBD2 (5 bases each). Trimming removed 1 base from V and 5 bases from J, with 15 bases in between. Germline lookup yields CDR1 LGHNA and CDR2 YSLEER. The CDR3 has 15 amino acids. The chain's CDR3 is CASSQGGAGKDEQYF. The CDR3 nucleotides are TGCGCCAGCAGCCAAGGAGGGGCAGGGAAGGACGAGCAGTACTTC.

In its sample, this clone was seen a few times. The rearrangement uses TRBV6-5 and TRBJ2-7; TRBD1 agrees at 9 bases. The V gene's germline CDR1 is MNHEY and CDR2 SVGAGI. CDR3 length equals 14 residues. The V gene end was trimmed by 6 bases and the J gene end by 1 base; junction bases not matched to a gene: 4. The CDR3 coding sequence is TGTGCCAGCAGATGGACAGGGGATTCCTACGAGCAGTACTTC. Amino acid sequence: CASRWTGDSYEQYF.

A few counts support this clone. J is TRBJ2-5 and V is TRBV15, with 7 bases matching TRBD2. The CDR3 contains 15 residues. CDR1 is LNHNV, CDR2 YYDKDF, per germline (reference sequence). V shed 1 base, J shed 4 bases, and the junction held 6 bases outside the gene matches. CDR3 bases: TGTGCCACCAGCAGAGTTGCGGGGGAACTAGAGACCCAGTACTTC. The encoded protein is CATSRVAGELETQYF.

The V call is TRBV9, the J call TRBJ2-1; TRBD2 might be the D (6 bases). This CDR3 has 16 amino acids. V lost 3 bases, J lost 2 bases, and 15 bases lay in between. The germline V gene has CDR1 SGDLS and CDR2 YYNGEE. CDR3 loop: CASSGPSSGPYNEQFF. The CDR3 region has the DNA TGTGCCAGCAGCGGCCCGTCGAGCGGGCCCTACAATGAGCAGTTCTTC.

There are many counts of this clone. The chain is built from TRBV29-1 and TRBJ2-7; D perhaps matches TRBD1 (5 bases). The CDR3 covers 11 residues. CDR1 is SQVTM and CDR2 is ANQGSEA in the germline V gene. Trimming cost V 7 bases and J 4 bases, with 11 bases left between them. Here the CDR3 reads CSANQGYEQYF. CDR3 DNA sequence: TGCAGCGCGAACCAGGGTTACGAGCAGTACTTC.

CDR3 amino acids: CASSQGSTDTQYF. CDR3 nucleotides: TGTGCCAGCTCACAGGGTTCGACAGATACGCAGTATTTT. V gene TRBV18 combines with J gene TRBJ2-3; no reliable D call. Deletions cut 4 bases from V and 3 bases from J, with 8 bases between. This CDR3 region has 13 residues. Germline CDR1 KGHSH, CDR2 LQKENI.

This clone appeared a few times. The V and J genes are TRBV7-2 and TRBJ2-7, with D unresolved. The CDR3 covers 13 residues. Germline V gene lookup returns CDR1 SGHTA and CDR2 FQGNSA. With 2 bases removed from V and 0 bases from J, the gap between germline ends came to 5 bases. The CDR3: CASSLRVSYEQYF. The CDR3 region has the DNA TGTGCCAGCAGCTTACGAGTCTCCTACGAGCAGTACTTC.

The chain is built from TRBV30 and TRBJ1-5; the D is unclear. This CDR3 has 13 amino acids. Deletions cut 0 bases from V and 4 bases from J, with 7 bases between. CDR1 and CDR2 from the germline V gene are GTSNPN and SVGIG (reference sequence). The DNA of the CDR3 is TGTGCCTGGAGTGTAGCTGCTAATCAGCCCCAGCATTTT. Amino acids: CAWSVAANQPQHF.

This clone was observed many times. This sequence joins TRBV6-5 and TRBJ2-1; TRBD1 aligns across 9 bases. The CDR3 is 15 residues long. Unmatched junction bases numbered 4, after V lost 0 bases and J lost 7 bases. Germline assignment: CDR1 MNHEY and CDR2 SVGAGI. The CDR3 coding sequence is TGTGCCAGCAGTTACTCGGGGACAGGGTATAATGAGCAGTTCTTC. This sequence encodes CASSYSGTGYNEQFF.

This clone was counted a few times. At one end, the junction sequence differs from germline, possibly due to a read error. Additional DNA sequences in this sample encode the identical CDR3. V is TRBV6-1 and J is TRBJ2-5, with a tentative D call TRBD1 (6 bases). Germline CDR1 MNHNS, CDR2 SASEGT. The CDR3 loop spans 12 amino acids. The CDR3 spells CASSSGVETQYF. The DNA for the CDR3 is TGCGCCAGCAGTTCAGGGGTAGAGACCCAGTACTTC.

This chain links TRBV6-5 with TRBJ1-2; perhaps TRBD1 as D (5 bases). V lost 5 bases and J 4 bases, leaving 17 bases between the germline ends. Per the germline V gene, CDR1 is MNHEY and CDR2 is SVGAGI. The CDR3 runs 15 residues. The CDR3 DNA reads TGTGCCAGCAGTCCTAATCCGGGACGAGGCTATGGCTACACCTTC. Its translation is CASSPNPGRGYGYTF.

In its sample, this clone was seen many times. The genes are TRBV5-1 and TRBJ1-5; D is possibly TRBD1 (5 bases). V lost 4 bases to trimming and J lost 3 bases, with 14 bases between them. This CDR3 has 15 amino acids. The germline V gene encodes CDR1 SGHRS and CDR2 YFSETQ. CDR3 protein: CASSLESGNNQPQHF. In DNA, the CDR3 is TGCGCCAGCAGCCTCGAATCAGGGAACAATCAGCCCCAGCATTTT.

This clone appeared a few times. This sequence joins TRBV21-1 and TRBJ2-4. TRBV21-1 is a pseudogene segment. CDR3 length: 14 amino acids. The CDR3 region is CASSKGRGENIQYF. CDR3 bases: TGTGCCAGCAGCAAAGGGAGAGGGGAAAACATTCAGTACTTC.

This clone was detected a few times. This chain links TRBV7-9 with TRBJ1-5; D is unclear. V was clipped by 5 bases and J by 3 bases, with 5 bases between them. The CDR3 extends over 12 amino acids. Germline V lookup: CDR1 SEHNR, CDR2 FQNEAQ (reference sequence). CDR3 sequence reads: CASSGYNQPQHF. The CDR3 DNA reads TGTGCCAGCAGCGGTTACAATCAGCCCCAGCATTTT.

This clone was counted between two and nine times. This sequence joins TRBV2 and TRBJ1-5; 8 positions match TRBD1. CDR3 size: 14 residues. CDR1 is SNHLY and CDR2 is FYNNEI in the germline V gene. After removal of 7 bases from V and 4 bases from J, the junction contained 6 bases not matched to a gene. CDR3 residues: CASTGGQANQPQHF. For the CDR3, the DNA is TGTGCCAGCACAGGGGGACAGGCGAATCAGCCCCAGCATTTT.

On this clone itself: One end of the junction does not line up with germline, which may come from a read error. The CDR3, as DNA: TGTGCCAGCAGTCAAGGGGAAGGACTAAATGAAAAACTGTTTTTT. Protein product: CASSQGEGLNEKLFF. This chain uses TRBV4-2 with TRBJ1-4; D perhaps matches TRBD1 (5 bases). The germline gives CDR1 LGHNA, CDR2 YNFKEQ. CDR3 length equals 15 residues.

The chain uses TRBV18 and TRBJ2-7, with D possibly called TRBD1 or TRBD2 (5 bases each). V lost 4 bases, J lost 1 base, and 14 bases lay in between. Germline loops: CDR1 KGHSH, CDR2 LQKENI. This CDR3 is built from 15 residues. CDR3 nucleotide sequence: TGTGCCAGCTCACTCTCCGGGACCAAGTCCTACGAGCAGTACTTC. It specifies CASSLSGTKSYEQYF.

The chain combines TRBV7-3 with TRBJ2-3, with TRBD2 identical over 8 bases. Germline CDR1 SGHTA, CDR2 FQGTGA. V dropped 8 bases and J dropped 1; count of bases not matched to a gene: 8. The CDR3 is 15 residues long. CDR3 sequence reads: CASRPSGGGTDTQYF. The CDR3 nucleotides read TGTGCCAGCCGTCCGAGCGGGGGCGGCACAGATACGCAGTATTTT.

This clone turned up a few times. The CDR3 region has the DNA TGTGCCAGCACTCACCGGGTTAATAACTATGGCTACACCTTC. Translating it yields CASTHRVNNYGYTF. The chain joins TRBV7-9 to TRBJ1-2; D is ambiguous. The CDR3 has 14 residues. Between the trimmed V and J ends, which lost 7 bases and 1 base, there was a span of 13 bases. Germline assignment: CDR1 SEHNR and CDR2 FQNEAQ (reference sequence). Variable domain in full (rest from reference TRBV7-9 and TRBJ1-2): DTGVSQNPRHKITKRGQNVTFRCDPISEHNRLYWYRQTLGQGPEFLTYFQNEAQLEKSRLLSDRFSAERPKGSFSTLEIQRTEQGDSAMYLCASTHRVNNYGYTFGSGTRLTVV.

This rearrangement joins TRBV27 to TRBJ2-7; 9 bases match TRBD2. This CDR3 comprises 16 residues. CDR1 and CDR2 (germline): MNHEY, SMNVEV (reference sequence). The V and J ends lost 2 bases and 0 bases, in that order; junction bases with no gene match: 5. The CDR3 reads CASSLRTSASSYEQYF. CDR3 DNA sequence: TGTGCCAGCAGTTTACGGACTAGCGCCAGCTCCTACGAGCAGTACTTC.

The J gene is TRBJ1-4, the V gene TRBV18; D may be TRBD1 (6 bases). The germline V gene has CDR1 KGHSH and CDR2 LQKENI. Trimming took 6 bases from V and 7 from J, leaving 21 bases between them. The CDR3 is 16 residues long. CDR3 sequence (DNA): TGTGCCAGCTCGTTAATCTCACAGGGAGGTCGTGAAAAACTGTTTTTT. Translated: CASSLISQGGREKLFF.

This clone came up a few times. The J gene is TRBJ1-6, the V gene TRBV11-2, with TRBD1 identical over 7 bases. V trimming: 0 bases; J trimming: 9 bases; junction bases outside the gene matches: 5. The V gene's germline CDR1 is SGHAT and CDR2 FQNNGV. This CDR3 comprises 15 residues. CDR3 protein: CASSLDPAGGSPLHF. The CDR3 DNA follows: TGTGCCAGCAGCTTAGATCCTGCAGGGGGTTCACCCCTCCACTTT.

The V gene is TRBV7-2, the J gene TRBJ1-6; D remains ambiguous. CDR3 length: 14 amino acids. V dropped 5 bases and J dropped 4 bases, with 9 bases sitting between them. CDR1 SGHTA and CDR2 FQGNSA come from the germline V gene. The CDR3 loop is CASSPNGYNSPLHF. The DNA of the CDR3 is TGTGCCAGCAGCCCCAATGGTTATAATTCACCCCTCCACTTT.

The CDR3 is CASSEIRGDYGYTF. CDR3 in DNA: TGTGCCAGCAGTGAAATTCGAGGAGACTATGGCTACACCTTC. This sequence joins TRBV6-1 and TRBJ1-2, with D uncertain. Germline V gives CDR1 MNHNS, CDR2 SASEGT. V was clipped by 2 bases and J by 3 bases, with 10 bases between them. There are 14 residues in the CDR3.

This clone was detected a few times. The chain employs TRBV27 and TRBJ2-3; the D is unclear. The CDR3 consists of 12 residues. The V end lost 4 bases, the J end lost 6 bases, and 8 bases lay between the germline ends. The germline CDR1 and CDR2 sequences are MNHEY and SMNVEV (reference sequence). This CDR3 reads CASSSPADTQYF. The CDR3 bases are TGTGCCAGCAGTTCGCCCGCTGATACGCAGTATTTT.

In its sample, this clone was seen a few times. The chain links TRBV11-2 to TRBJ1-1; D might be TRBD1 (6 bases). Trimming left V 1 base short and J 1 base short, with 7 bases between. Germline V gene sequence: CDR1 SGHAT, CDR2 FQNNGV. This CDR3 has 14 residues. This CDR3 reads CASSLGTENTEAFF. The CDR3 nucleotides read TGTGCCAGCAGCTTAGGGACAGAGAACACTGAAGCTTTCTTT.